Listed below are T cell receptor beta chains from one sample, sequenced in a study of cytomegalovirus exposure and HLA in healthy donors. Clones were read by immunoSEQ multiplex PCR, and TCRdb kept only the in-frame ones, dropping some. This table holds just over 150,000 clones, roughly 73% found once. The specimen sequenced was PBMCs. Receptor source: a woman in her 30s in good health and CMV-seronegative. CDR3s include the opening cysteine and the closing phenylalanine or tryptophan. Fields, in order: clone size, V gene, J gene, D gene, CDR3 protein, CDR3 DNA. The D gene is left open where the match is weak. Size is omitted from some rows. Given values are once, few, many or a class for expanded clones.

size: -
V: TRBV5-6
J: TRBJ2-5
D: -
CDR3: CASSLANWADKETQYF
DNA: TGTGCCAGCAGCTTGGCCAATTGGGCAGATAAAGAGACCCAGTACTTC

size: -
V: TRBV15
J: TRBJ2-5
D: -
CDR3: CATSREPRKETQYF
DNA: TGTGCCACCAGCAGAGAGCCCAGAAAAGAGACCCAGTACTTC

size: -
V: TRBV5-1
J: TRBJ2-7
D: -
CDR3: CASSPRGTLVYEQYF
DNA: TGCGCCAGCAGCCCGAGGGGGACCCTTGTCTACGAGCAGTACTTC

size: -
V: TRBV7-2
J: TRBJ2-4
D: -
CDR3: CASSPLASLAKNIQYF
DNA: TGTGCCAGCAGCCCCTTAGCGAGCCTAGCCAAAAACATTCAGTACTTC

size: -
V: TRBV5-4
J: TRBJ2-3
D: TRBD2
CDR3: CASSFSGGAPDTQYF
DNA: TGTGCCAGCAGTTTTAGCGGGGGGGCGCCAGATACGCAGTATTTT

size: -
V: TRBV7-9
J: TRBJ1-2
D: -
CDR3: CASSLGDGYTF
DNA: TGTGCCAGCAGCTTAGGCGATGGCTACACCTTC

size: once
V: TRBV19
J: TRBJ1-4
D: TRBD1
CDR3: CASSRDRATNEKLFF
DNA: TGTGCCAGTAGTAGGGACAGGGCAACTAATGAAAAACTGTTTTTT

size: -
V: TRBV25-1
J: TRBJ1-2
D: -
CDR3: CASSEVMGSNYGYTF
DNA: TGTGCCAGCAGTGAAGTGATGGGGAGTAACTATGGCTACACCTTC

size: once
V: TRBV28
J: TRBJ2-1
D: -
CDR3: CASSFVQGRQFF
DNA: TGTGCCAGCAGTTTCGTTCAGGGGCGACAGTTCTTC

size: -
V: TRBV2
J: TRBJ2-7
D: TRBD1
CDR3: CASSRDRAGNVVGEQYF
DNA: TGTGCCAGCAGCCGGGACAGGGCAGGAAATGTGGTGGGCGAGCAGTACTTC

size: -
V: TRBV5-1
J: TRBJ1-3
D: TRBD1
CDR3: CASSLEGDRGGNTIYF
DNA: TGCGCCAGCAGCTTGGAAGGGGACAGAGGAGGAAACACCATATATTTT